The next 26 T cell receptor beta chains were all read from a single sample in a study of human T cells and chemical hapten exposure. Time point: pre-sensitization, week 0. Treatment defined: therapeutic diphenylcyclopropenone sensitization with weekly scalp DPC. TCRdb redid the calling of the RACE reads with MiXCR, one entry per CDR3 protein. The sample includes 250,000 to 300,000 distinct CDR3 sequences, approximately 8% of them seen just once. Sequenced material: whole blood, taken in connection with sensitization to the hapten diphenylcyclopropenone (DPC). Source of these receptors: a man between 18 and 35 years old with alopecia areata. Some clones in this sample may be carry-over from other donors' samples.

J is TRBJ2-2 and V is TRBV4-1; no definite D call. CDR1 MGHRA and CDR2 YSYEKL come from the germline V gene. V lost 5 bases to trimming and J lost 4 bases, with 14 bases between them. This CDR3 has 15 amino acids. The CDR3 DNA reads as TGCGCCAGCAGCACCGGCCCGAGAGTCACCGGGGAGCTGTTTTTT. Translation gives CASSTGPRVTGELFF.

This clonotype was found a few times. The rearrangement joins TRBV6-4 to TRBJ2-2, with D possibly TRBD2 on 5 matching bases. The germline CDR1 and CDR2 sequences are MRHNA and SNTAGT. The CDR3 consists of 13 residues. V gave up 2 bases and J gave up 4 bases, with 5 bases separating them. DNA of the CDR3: TGTGCCAGCAGTGACACTAGCACCGGGGAGCTGTTTTTT. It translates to CASSDTSTGELFF.

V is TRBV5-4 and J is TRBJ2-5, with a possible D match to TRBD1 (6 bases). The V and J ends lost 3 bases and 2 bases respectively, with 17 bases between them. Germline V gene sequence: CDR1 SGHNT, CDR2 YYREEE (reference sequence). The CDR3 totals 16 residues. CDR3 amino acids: CASSSAARDTQETQYF. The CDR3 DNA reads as TGTGCCAGCAGCTCAGCAGCCCGGGACACACAAGAGACCCAGTACTTC.

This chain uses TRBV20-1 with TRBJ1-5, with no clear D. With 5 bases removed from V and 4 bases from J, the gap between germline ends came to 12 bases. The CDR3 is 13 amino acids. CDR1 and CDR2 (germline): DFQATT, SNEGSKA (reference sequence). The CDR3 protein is CSAPPDKNQPQHF. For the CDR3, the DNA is TGCAGTGCTCCCCCCGACAAGAATCAGCCCCAGCATTTT.

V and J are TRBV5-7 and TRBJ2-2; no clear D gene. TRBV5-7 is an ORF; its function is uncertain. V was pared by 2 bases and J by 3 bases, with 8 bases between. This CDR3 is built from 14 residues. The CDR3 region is CASSLDEDTGELFF. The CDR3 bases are TGTGCCAGCAGCTTAGACGAGGACACCGGGGAGCTGTTTTTT.

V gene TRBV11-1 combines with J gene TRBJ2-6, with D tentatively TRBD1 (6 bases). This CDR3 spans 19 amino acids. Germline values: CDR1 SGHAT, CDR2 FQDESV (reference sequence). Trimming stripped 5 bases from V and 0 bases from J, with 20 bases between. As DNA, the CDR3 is TGTGCCAGCAGCCCGGAGAGGGGGATTGCCCTCTCTGGGGCCAACGTCCTGACTTTC. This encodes CASSPERGIALSGANVLTF.

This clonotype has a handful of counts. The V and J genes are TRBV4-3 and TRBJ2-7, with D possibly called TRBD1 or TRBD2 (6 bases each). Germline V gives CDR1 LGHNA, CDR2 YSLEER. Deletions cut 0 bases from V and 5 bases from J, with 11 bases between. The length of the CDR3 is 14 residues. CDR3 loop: CASSQEGGSHEQYF. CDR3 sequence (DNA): TGCGCCAGCAGCCAAGAAGGGGGGTCTCACGAGCAGTACTTC.

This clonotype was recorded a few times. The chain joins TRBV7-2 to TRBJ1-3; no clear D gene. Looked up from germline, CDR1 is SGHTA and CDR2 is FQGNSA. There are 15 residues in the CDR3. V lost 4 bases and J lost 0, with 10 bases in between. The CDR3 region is CASSSILGSGNTIYF. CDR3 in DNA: TGTGCCAGCAGCTCTATACTGGGCTCTGGAAACACCATATATTTT.

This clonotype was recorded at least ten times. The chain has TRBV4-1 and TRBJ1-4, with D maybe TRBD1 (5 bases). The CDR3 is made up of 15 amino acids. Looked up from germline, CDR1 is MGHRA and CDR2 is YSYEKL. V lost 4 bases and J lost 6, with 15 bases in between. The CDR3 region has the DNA TGCGCCAGCAGCCCCAGGAACCTAGGGGATGAAAAACTGTTTTTT. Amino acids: CASSPRNLGDEKLFF.

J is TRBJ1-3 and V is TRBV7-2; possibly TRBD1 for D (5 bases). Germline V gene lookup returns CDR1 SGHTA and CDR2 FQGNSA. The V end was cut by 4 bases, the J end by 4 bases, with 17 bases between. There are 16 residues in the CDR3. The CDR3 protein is CASSYWGPLEGNTIYF. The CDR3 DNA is TGTGCCAGCAGCTACTGGGGACCTCTGGAGGGAAACACCATATATTTT.

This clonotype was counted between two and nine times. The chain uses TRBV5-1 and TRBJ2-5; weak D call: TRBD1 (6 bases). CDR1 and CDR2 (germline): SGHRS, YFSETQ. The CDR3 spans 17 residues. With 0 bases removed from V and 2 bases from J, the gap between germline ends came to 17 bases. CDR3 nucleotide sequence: TGCGCCAGCAGCTTGGCTACTTCGACAGGAATACAAGAGACCCAGTACTTC. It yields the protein CASSLATSTGIQETQYF.

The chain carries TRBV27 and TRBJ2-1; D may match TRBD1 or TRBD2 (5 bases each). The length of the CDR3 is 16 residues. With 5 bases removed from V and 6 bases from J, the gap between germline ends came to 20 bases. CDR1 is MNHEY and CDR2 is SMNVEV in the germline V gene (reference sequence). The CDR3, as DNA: TGTGCCAGCAGTCAGATCAGGGTGGGACCCTCCAATGAGCAGTTCTTC. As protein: CASSQIRVGPSNEQFF.

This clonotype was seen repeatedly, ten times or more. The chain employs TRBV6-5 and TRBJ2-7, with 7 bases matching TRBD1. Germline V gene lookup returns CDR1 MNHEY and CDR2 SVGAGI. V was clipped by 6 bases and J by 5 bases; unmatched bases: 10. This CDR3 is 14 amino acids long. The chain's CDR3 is CASREDRDRDEQYF. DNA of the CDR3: TGTGCCAGCAGGGAAGACAGGGATCGGGACGAGCAGTACTTC.

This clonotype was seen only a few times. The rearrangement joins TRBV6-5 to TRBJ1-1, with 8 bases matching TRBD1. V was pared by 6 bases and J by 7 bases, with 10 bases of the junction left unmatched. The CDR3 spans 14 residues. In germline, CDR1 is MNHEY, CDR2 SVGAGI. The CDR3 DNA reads TGTGCCAGCAGGGACCCCAGGGGGCTGGATGAAGCTTTCTTT. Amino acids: CASRDPRGLDEAFF.

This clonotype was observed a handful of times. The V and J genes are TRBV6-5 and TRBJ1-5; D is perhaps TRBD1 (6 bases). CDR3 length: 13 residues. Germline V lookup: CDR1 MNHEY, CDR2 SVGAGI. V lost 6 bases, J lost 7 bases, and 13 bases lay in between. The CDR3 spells CASSRGVGQPQHF. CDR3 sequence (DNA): TGTGCCAGCAGCAGGGGAGTTGGGCAGCCCCAGCATTTT.

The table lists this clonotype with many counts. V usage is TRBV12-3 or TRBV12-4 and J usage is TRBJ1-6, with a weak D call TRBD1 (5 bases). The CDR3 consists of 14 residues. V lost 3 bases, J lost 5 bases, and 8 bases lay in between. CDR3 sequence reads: CASSFGGNNSPLHF. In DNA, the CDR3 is TGTGCCAGCAGTTTCGGGGGGAATAATTCACCCCTCCACTTT.

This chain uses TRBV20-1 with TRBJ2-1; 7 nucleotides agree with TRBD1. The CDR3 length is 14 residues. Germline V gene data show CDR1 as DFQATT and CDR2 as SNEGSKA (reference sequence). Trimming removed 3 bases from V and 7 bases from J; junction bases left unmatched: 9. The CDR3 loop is CSASEGANLNEQFF. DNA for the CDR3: TGCAGTGCTAGCGAGGGGGCAAATTTGAATGAGCAGTTCTTC.

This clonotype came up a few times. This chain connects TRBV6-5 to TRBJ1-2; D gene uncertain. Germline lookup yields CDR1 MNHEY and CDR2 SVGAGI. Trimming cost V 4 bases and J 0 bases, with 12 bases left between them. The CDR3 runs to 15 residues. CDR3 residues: CASSWGTNANYGYTF. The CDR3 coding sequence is TGTGCCAGCAGTTGGGGTACCAACGCTAACTATGGCTACACCTTC.

CDR3 region: CSASFGGGESNQPQHF. The CDR3 region has the DNA TGCAGTGCTAGTTTCGGAGGGGGGGAGAGCAATCAGCCCCAGCATTTT. The rearrangement joins TRBV20-1 to TRBJ1-5, with D tentatively TRBD1 (6 bases). In germline, CDR1 is DFQATT, CDR2 SNEGSKA (reference sequence). The CDR3 spans 16 residues. V lost 3 bases and J 1 base, leaving 16 bases between the germline ends.

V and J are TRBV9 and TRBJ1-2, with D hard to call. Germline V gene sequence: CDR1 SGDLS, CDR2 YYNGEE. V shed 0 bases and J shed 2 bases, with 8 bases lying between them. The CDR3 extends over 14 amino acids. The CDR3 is CASSVGQENYGYTF. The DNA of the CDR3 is TGTGCCAGCAGCGTAGGGCAGGAGAACTATGGCTACACCTTC.

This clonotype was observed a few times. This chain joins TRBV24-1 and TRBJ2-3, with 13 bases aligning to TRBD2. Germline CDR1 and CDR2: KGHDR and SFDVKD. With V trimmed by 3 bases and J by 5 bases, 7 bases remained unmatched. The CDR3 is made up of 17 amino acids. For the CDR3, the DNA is TGTGCCACCAGTGATGCCGGACTAGCGGGGGAAGTAGATACGCAGTATTTT. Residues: CATSDAGLAGEVDTQYF.

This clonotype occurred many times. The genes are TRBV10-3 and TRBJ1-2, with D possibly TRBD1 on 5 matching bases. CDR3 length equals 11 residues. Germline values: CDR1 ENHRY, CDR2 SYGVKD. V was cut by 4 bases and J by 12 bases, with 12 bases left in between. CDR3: CAISAGTGDTF. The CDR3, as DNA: TGTGCCATCAGTGCAGGGACTGGGGACACCTTC.

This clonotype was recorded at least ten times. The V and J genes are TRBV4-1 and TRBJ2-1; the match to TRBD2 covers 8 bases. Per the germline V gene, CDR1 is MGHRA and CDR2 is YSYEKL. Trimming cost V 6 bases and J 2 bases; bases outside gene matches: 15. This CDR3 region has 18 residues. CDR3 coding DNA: TGCGCCAGCAGTCACCCTCCCGGACTAGCCAGAGCCTACAATGAGCAGTTCTTC. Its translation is CASSHPPGLARAYNEQFF.

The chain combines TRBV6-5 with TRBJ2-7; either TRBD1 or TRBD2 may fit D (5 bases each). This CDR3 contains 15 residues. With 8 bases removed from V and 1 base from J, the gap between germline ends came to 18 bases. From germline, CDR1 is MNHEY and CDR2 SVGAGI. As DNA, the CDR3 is TGTGCCAGCTATCGTCCCGGGGCCCCTTCCTACGAGCAGTACTTC. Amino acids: CASYRPGAPSYEQYF.

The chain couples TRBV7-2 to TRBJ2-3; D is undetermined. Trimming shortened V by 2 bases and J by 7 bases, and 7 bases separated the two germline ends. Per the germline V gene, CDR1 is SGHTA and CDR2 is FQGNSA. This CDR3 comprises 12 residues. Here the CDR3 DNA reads TGTGCCAGCAGCTTACTCCTCAATACGCAGTATTTT. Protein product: CASSLLLNTQYF.

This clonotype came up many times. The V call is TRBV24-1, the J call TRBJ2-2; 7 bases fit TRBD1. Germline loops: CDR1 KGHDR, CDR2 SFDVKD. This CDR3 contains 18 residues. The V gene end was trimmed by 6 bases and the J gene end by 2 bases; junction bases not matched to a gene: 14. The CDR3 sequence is CATSSTRGGQLNTGELFF. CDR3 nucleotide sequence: TGTGCCACCAGTTCTACTCGAGGGGGCCAACTTAACACCGGGGAGCTGTTTTTT.